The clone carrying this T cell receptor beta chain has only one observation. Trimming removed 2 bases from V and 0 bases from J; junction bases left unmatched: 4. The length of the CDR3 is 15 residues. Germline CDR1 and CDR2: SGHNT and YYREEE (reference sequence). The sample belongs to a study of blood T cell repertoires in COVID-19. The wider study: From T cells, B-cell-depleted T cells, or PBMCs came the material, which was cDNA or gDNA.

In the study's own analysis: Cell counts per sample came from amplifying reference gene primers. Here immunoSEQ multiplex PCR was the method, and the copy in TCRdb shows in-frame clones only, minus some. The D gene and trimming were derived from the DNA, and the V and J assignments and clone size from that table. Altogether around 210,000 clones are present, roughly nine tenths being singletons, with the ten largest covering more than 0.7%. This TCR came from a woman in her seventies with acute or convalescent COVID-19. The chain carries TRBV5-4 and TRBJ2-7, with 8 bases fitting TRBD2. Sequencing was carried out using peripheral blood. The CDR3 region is CASSFNGLASYEQYF. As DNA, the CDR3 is TGTGCCAGCAGCTTCAACGGACTAGCCTCCTACGAGCAGTACTTC. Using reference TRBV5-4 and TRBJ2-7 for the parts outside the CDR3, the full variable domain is ETGVTQSPTHLIKTRGQQVTLRCSSQSGHNTVSWYQQALGQGPQFIFQYYREEENGRGNFPPRFSGLQFPNYSSELNVNALELDDSALYLCASSFNGLASYEQYFGPGTRLTVT.